The sequence of this TCR beta chain was determined in a study of T cells in Graves' hyperthyroidism and ophthalmopathy. Whole-study results and caveats: By a 13 V-J model, ophthalmopathy was set apart from stable hyperthyroidism.

This CDR3 is 14 amino acids long. The V segment lost 0 bases and the J segment 9 bases; nucleotides outside the gene matches: 6. Germline V CDR1 and CDR2: KGHSH, LQKENI. Researchers amplified the TCR beta CDR3 regions from RNA transcripts. The study used the HTBI primer set for a first-round RT-PCR of the TCR CDR3. TCRdb used MiXCR to reprocess the multiplex PCR reads, holding one entry per CDR3 protein. Here the sample spans hundreds of thousands of distinct CDR3 sequences, approximately 19% being singletons. Lactation, pregnancy, other autoimmune disease or uncontrolled infection led to exclusion of patients. This clonotype was detected only a few times. Its antigen is not known.

The source of this sequence is a woman aged 18-35 years with Graves' hyperthyroidism. Input material: blood. The chain links TRBV18 to TRBJ1-1, with 8 bases identical to TRBD1. CDR3 coding DNA: TGTGCCAGCTCACCACCTTATCGGGACAGGCAAGCTTTCTTT. This sequence encodes CASSPPYRDRQAFF.